This entry features one T cell receptor (beta chain) sequence. Antigen specificity is unknown. This specimen belongs to a study of cytomegalovirus exposure and HLA in healthy donors. Overall study: It was reported in a later analysis that the same platform had been used for the 120 or so validation repertoires as for the roughly 670 first-cohort repertoires. General study points: TCR beta chains numbering some 160 were designated cytomegalovirus-associated.

The donors were part of the validation cohort, which consisted of over a hundred subjects and was separate from the first cohort of 670 or so subjects. Germline V gene sequence: CDR1 SNHLY, CDR2 FYNNEI. CDR3 length: 14 amino acids. Trimming stripped 2 bases from V and 10 bases from J, with 14 bases between. Generated by immunoSEQ multiplex PCR, the TCRdb table keeps only in-frame clones and is missing some. The sample consists of 250,000 to 400,000 clones, over 75% of them appearing once. The receptor comes from a man in his thirties or forties in good health and CMV-seronegative. The chain joins TRBV2 to TRBJ1-4; D may be TRBD1 (6 bases). Sequencing input: PBMCs. CDR3 in amino acids: CASSEIQGYGKLFF. CDR3 nucleotide sequence: TGTGCCAGCAGTGAAATTCAGGGGTACGGAAAACTGTTTTTT.